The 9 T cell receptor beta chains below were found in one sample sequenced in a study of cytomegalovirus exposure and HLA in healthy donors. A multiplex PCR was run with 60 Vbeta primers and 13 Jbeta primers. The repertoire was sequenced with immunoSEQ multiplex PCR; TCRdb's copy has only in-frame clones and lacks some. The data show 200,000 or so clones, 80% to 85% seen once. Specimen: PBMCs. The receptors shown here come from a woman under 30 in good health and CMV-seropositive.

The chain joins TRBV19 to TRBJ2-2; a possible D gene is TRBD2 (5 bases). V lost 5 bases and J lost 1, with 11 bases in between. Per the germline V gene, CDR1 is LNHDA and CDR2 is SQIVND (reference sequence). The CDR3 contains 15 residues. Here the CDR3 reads CASSYGLMNTGELFF. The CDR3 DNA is TGTGCCAGTAGTTACGGACTTATGAACACCGGGGAGCTGTTTTTT.

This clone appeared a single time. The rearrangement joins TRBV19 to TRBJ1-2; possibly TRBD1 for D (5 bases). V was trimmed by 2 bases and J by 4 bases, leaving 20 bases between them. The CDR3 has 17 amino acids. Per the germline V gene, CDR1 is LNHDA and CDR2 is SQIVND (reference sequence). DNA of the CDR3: TGTGCCAGTAGTATATCCTCCTCGACAGCCTCCGTCTATGGCTACACCTTC. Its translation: CASSISSSTASVYGYTF.

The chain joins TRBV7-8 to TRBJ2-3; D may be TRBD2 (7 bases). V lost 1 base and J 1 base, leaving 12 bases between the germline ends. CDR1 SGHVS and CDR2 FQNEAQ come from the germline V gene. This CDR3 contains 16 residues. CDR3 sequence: CASSLVGGRGTDTQYF. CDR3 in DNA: TGTGCCAGCAGCTTAGTCGGGGGGCGAGGCACAGATACGCAGTATTTT.

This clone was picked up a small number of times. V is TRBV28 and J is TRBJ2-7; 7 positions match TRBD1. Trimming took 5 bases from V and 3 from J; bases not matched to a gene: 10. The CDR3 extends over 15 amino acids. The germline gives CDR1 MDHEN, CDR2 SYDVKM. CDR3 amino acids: CASSEYQTGNYEQYF. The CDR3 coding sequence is TGTGCCAGCAGTGAATACCAGACAGGGAACTACGAGCAGTACTTC.

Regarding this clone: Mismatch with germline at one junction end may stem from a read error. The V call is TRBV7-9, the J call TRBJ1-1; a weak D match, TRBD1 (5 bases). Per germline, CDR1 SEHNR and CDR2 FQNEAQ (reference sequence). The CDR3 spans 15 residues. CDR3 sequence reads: CSSSLVLGRGTEAFF. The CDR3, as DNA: TGTTCCAGCAGCTTAGTATTGGGGCGAGGAACTGAAGCTTTCTTT.

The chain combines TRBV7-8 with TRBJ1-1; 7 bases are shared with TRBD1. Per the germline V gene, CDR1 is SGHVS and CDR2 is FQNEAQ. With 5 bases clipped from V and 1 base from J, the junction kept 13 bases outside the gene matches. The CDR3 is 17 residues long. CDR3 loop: CASSPQPVTGRNTEAFF. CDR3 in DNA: TGTGCCAGCAGCCCCCAGCCAGTGACAGGGCGGAACACTGAAGCTTTCTTT.

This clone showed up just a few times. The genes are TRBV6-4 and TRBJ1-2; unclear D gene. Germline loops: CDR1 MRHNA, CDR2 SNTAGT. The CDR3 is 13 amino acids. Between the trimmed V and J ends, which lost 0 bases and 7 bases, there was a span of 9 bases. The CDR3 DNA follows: TGTGCCAGCAGTGACTCGGAGTCAAGTGGCTACACCTTC. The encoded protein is CASSDSESSGYTF.

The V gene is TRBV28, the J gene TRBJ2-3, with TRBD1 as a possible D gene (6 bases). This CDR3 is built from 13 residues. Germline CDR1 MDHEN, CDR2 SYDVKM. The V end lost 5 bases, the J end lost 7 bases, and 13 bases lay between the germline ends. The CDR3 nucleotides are TGTGCCAGCAGTAAGGGGACACCTAATACGCAGTATTTT. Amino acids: CASSKGTPNTQYF.

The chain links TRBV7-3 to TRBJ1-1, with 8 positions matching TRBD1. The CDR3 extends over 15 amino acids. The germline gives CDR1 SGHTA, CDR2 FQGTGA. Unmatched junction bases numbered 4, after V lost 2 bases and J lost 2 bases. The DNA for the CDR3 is TGTGCCAGCAGCTTAGGCGGACAGGGTAACACTGAAGCTTTCTTT. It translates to CASSLGGQGNTEAFF.